This TCR beta chain was captured in a study of blood T cell repertoires in COVID-19. The data were produced by immunoSEQ multiplex PCR, yet TCRdb's version contains in-frame clones alone and is incomplete. The sample yields 150,000 to 200,000 clones, 90% to 95% seen once. This clonotype was obtained from a woman aged 50 to 65 with acute or convalescent COVID-19. Sequencing was done on a sample of peripheral blood.

CDR3 sequence: CSVENQGMTEAFF. The DNA of the CDR3 is TGCAGCGTTGAGAACCAGGGGATGACTGAAGCTTTCTTT. V usage is TRBV29-1 and J usage is TRBJ1-1, with D possibly TRBD1 on 6 matching bases. The V gene lost 3 bases and the J gene lost 5 bases, with 13 bases spanning the gap. This CDR3 contains 13 residues. Germline values: CDR1 SQVTM, CDR2 ANQGSEA.